This section outlines one T cell receptor (beta chain) sequence together with its context. Both 60 Vbeta primers and 13 Jbeta primers went into the PCR. Repertoires were generated with immunoSEQ multiplex PCR, while TCRdb's copy carries only in-frame clones and drops some. Across 45,000 to 60,000 clones, the top ten clones capture approximately 6.9% of the sample. This record belongs to a study of cytomegalovirus exposure and HLA in healthy donors. Unmatched junction bases numbered 3, after V lost 2 bases and J lost 0 bases. The CDR3 has 15 amino acids. Per the germline V gene, CDR1 is MNHNS and CDR2 is SASEGT.

The chain has TRBV6-1 and TRBJ1-1, with TRBD1 identical over 7 bases. The origin of this receptor is a woman in her forties in good health and CMV-seronegative. The sequenced material came from PBMCs. This chain's CDR3 is CASSEHRGMNTEAFF. CDR3 sequence (DNA): TGTGCCAGCAGTGAACACAGGGGTATGAACACTGAAGCTTTCTTT.